This entry lists 27 T cell receptor beta chains sequenced from one sample in a study of blood T cells in healthy people across ages. A sample-barcoded 5' primer and a J-beta primer mix were used in a second PCR of about 6 to 11 cycles. One entry per CDR3 protein, called by TCRdb with MiXCR from the 5' RACE reads. The sample has around 1,800,000 distinct CDR3 sequences; about 39% are singletons. The sequenced sample consisted of blood. These receptors came from a human donor in good health.

CDR3 in amino acids: CATLAESYNEQFF. In DNA form, the CDR3 reads TGTGCCACCCTAGCGGAATCCTACAATGAGCAGTTCTTC. This chain links TRBV10-3 with TRBJ2-1, with 7 bases lining up with TRBD2. Germline CDR1 and CDR2: ENHRY and SYGVKD. J was trimmed by 1 base and V by 10 bases; bases with no gene match: 4. The CDR3 extends over 13 amino acids.

Only a few counts were recorded for this clonotype. At one boundary the junction diverges from the germline segment, which might be a read error. CDR3 sequence: CASSGGSGANILTF. CDR3 in DNA: TGTGCCAGCAGTGGGGGGTCTGGGGCCAACATCCTGACTTTC. V and J are TRBV27 and TRBJ2-6; tentatively, D is TRBD2 (6 bases). The CDR3 spans 14 residues. From germline, CDR1 is MNHEY and CDR2 SMNVEV (reference sequence).

This clonotype occurred many times. Relative to the germline gene, one junction end is altered; a read error may explain this. This chain connects TRBV5-1 to TRBJ2-1; D remains unclear. Per germline, CDR1 SGHRS and CDR2 YFSETQ. This CDR3 region has 12 residues. The DNA of the CDR3 is TGTGCCAGCAGCTTAATCTACAATGAGCAGTTCTTC. Its translation: CASSLIYNEQFF.

This rearrangement joins TRBV12-3 or TRBV12-4 to TRBJ2-1; 12 bases line up with TRBD1. V was pared by 5 bases and J by 5 bases, with 7 bases of the junction left unmatched. This CDR3 has 16 residues. CDR3 DNA sequence: TGTGCCAGCAGTGCGCCGGGACAGGGGGCAGACAATGAGCAGTTCTTC. Its translation: CASSAPGQGADNEQFF.

V gene TRBV12-5 combines with J gene TRBJ2-7, with D hard to call. CDR1 and CDR2 from the germline V gene are LGHNT and FRNRAP. This CDR3 is 16 amino acids long. V gave up 0 bases and J gave up 6 bases, with 18 bases separating them. The CDR3 protein is CASGLVLGRPMIEQYF. The DNA of the CDR3 is TGTGCTAGTGGTTTGGTACTCGGGCGTCCCATGATCGAGCAGTACTTC. The complete variable domain, with remaining parts taken from reference TRBV12-5 and TRBJ2-7, reads DARVTQTPRHKVTEMGQEVTMRCQPILGHNTVFWYRQTMMQGLELLAYFRNRAPLDDSGMPKDRFSAEMPDATLATLKIQPSEPRDSAVYFCASGLVLGRPMIEQYFGPGTRLTVT.

The chain is built from TRBV29-1 and TRBJ1-1, with D possibly matching TRBD1 (5 bases). V was cut by 7 bases and J by 4 bases, with 10 bases left in between. The CDR3 covers 11 residues. Germline CDR1 SQVTM, CDR2 ANQGSEA. The CDR3 reads CSGGRGTEAFF. The CDR3 coding sequence is TGCAGCGGGGGGAGAGGCACTGAAGCTTTCTTT.

Of note for this clonotype: A much larger clone lies a single base off, so this may be a read error. The V and J genes are TRBV5-1 and TRBJ1-2; no firm D call. Germline CDR1 reads SGHRS; CDR2 reads YFSETQ. CDR3 length equals 15 residues. With 1 base removed from V and 5 bases from J, the gap between germline ends came to 15 bases. CDR3 sequence: CASSLTEDRGYGYTF. The CDR3 DNA reads as TGCGCCAGCAGCTTGACAGAGGATCGGGGTTATGGCTACACCTTC.

Comments on this clonotype: A read error may produce the germline difference seen at one junction end. The CDR3 sequence is CVSSGRNNPGTVNEQFF. The CDR3, as DNA: TGTGTCAGCAGTGGACGAAACAACCCCGGCACGGTCAATGAGCAGTTCTTC. This sequence joins TRBV6-1 and TRBJ2-1; no clear D. CDR1 is MNHNS, CDR2 SASEGT, per germline. The CDR3 contains 17 residues.

The V call is TRBV5-1, the J call TRBJ1-1; D perhaps matches TRBD1 (6 bases). V was trimmed by 3 bases and J by 4 bases, leaving 13 bases between them. CDR1 SGHRS and CDR2 YFSETQ come from the germline V gene. The CDR3 has 14 residues. The CDR3 protein is CASSSGHGSTEAFF. The CDR3 nucleotides read TGCGCCAGCAGCTCGGGACATGGTAGCACTGAAGCTTTCTTT.

The CDR3 sequence: CAISDSHLTEAFF. The CDR3 DNA follows: TGTGCCATCAGTGATTCCCATCTCACTGAAGCTTTCTTT. The J gene is TRBJ1-1, the V gene TRBV10-3; D is unclear. Deletions cut 3 bases from V and 4 bases from J, with 9 bases between. Germline CDR1 reads ENHRY; CDR2 reads SYGVKD. The CDR3 has 13 amino acids.

This clonotype came up once. The genes are TRBV7-2 and TRBJ1-6; D call uncertain. The CDR3 extends over 11 amino acids. CDR1 is SGHTA and CDR2 is FQGNSA in the germline V gene. V lost 6 bases and J 8 bases, leaving 5 bases between the germline ends. The CDR3 loop reads CASRDDSPLHF. In DNA form, the CDR3 reads TGTGCCAGCAGGGATGATTCACCCCTCCACTTT.

This clonotype was found a few times. J is TRBJ2-5 and V is TRBV6-5; a possible D gene is TRBD2 (6 bases). The V end was cut by 6 bases, the J end by 1 base, with 15 bases between. Germline V gene data show CDR1 as MNHEY and CDR2 as SVGAGI. This CDR3 is 15 amino acids long. The CDR3 DNA follows: TGTGCCAGCAGACCTTGGAGGGCGGTCCAAGAGACCCAGTACTTC. Translation: CASRPWRAVQETQYF.

This clonotype was counted between two and nine times. The J gene is TRBJ2-5, the V gene TRBV2; TRBD1 agrees at 9 bases. The CDR3 extends over 18 amino acids. With 3 bases clipped from V and 6 bases from J, the junction kept 17 bases outside the gene matches. The V gene's germline CDR1 is SNHLY and CDR2 FYNNEI. CDR3 amino acids: CASSDSGRKGQGVKTQYF. As DNA, the CDR3 is TGTGCCAGCAGTGACTCCGGTCGTAAGGGACAGGGTGTAAAGACCCAGTACTTC.

The chain combines TRBV9 with TRBJ2-1; possibly TRBD1 for D (6 bases). This CDR3 is 14 amino acids long. CDR1 is SGDLS, CDR2 YYNGEE, per germline. V lost 0 bases to trimming and J lost 8 bases, with 12 bases between them. CDR3: CASSVAPGVDEQFF. As DNA, the CDR3 is TGTGCCAGCAGCGTAGCTCCAGGGGTTGATGAGCAGTTCTTC.

The gene calls are TRBV5-1 and TRBJ2-3; D gene unclear. In germline, CDR1 is SGHRS, CDR2 YFSETQ. The V gene lost 0 bases and the J gene lost 4 bases, with 12 bases spanning the gap. This CDR3 has 15 residues. This CDR3 is CASSLVGSGSDTQYF. CDR3 nucleotides: TGCGCCAGCAGCTTGGTGGGAAGTGGGTCAGATACGCAGTATTTT.

J is TRBJ2-7 and V is TRBV10-3; weak D call: TRBD1 (8 bases). The V gene's germline CDR1 is ENHRY and CDR2 SYGVKD. CDR3 size: 13 residues. The germline V and J ends were trimmed by 6 bases and 5 bases, with 14 bases remaining between them. CDR3 sequence: CAIRTGEGNEQYF. CDR3 coding DNA: TGTGCCATCAGGACAGGGGAGGGTAACGAGCAGTACTTC.

This clonotype was picked up a small number of times. This chain uses TRBV15 with TRBJ2-2, with D unresolved. This CDR3 comprises 15 residues. Trimming took 0 bases from V and 1 from J, leaving 6 bases between them. The V gene's germline CDR1 is LNHNV and CDR2 YYDKDF (reference sequence). For the CDR3, the DNA is TGTGCCACCAGCAGAGATGGTGGGAACACCGGGGAGCTGTTTTTT. Protein: CATSRDGGNTGELFF.

In regard to this clonotype: The germline gene is not matched at one end of the junction; a read error may be the cause. This sequence joins TRBV12-3 or TRBV12-4 and TRBJ2-4; weak D call: TRBD2 (5 bases). The J call may be in error: the DNA end matches TRBJ2-7 better. The CDR3 totals 16 residues. In nucleotides, the CDR3 is TGTGCCAGTAGTTTAGCGACCCTTCTCTCTGTCGACGAGCAGTACTTC. Translation: CASSLATLLSVDEQYF.

The chain uses TRBV13 and TRBJ2-1; D remains ambiguous. The germline CDR1 and CDR2 sequences are PRHDT and FYEKMQ (reference sequence). The V end lost 1 base, the J end lost 10 bases, and 11 bases lay between the germline ends. The CDR3 is 13 amino acids. CDR3 DNA sequence: TGTGCCAGCAGCTTAGCGAAGTTGACGGAGCAGTTCTTC. It translates to CASSLAKLTEQFF.

This clonotype has a handful of counts. V is TRBV12-3 or TRBV12-4 and J is TRBJ2-4; 10 bases fit TRBD2. The CDR3 loop spans 15 amino acids. The junction had 4 bases not matched to a gene; V was cut back by 2 bases and J by 6 bases. This CDR3 is CASSLKIAGGNIQYF. As DNA, the CDR3 is TGTGCCAGCAGTTTAAAAATAGCGGGGGGAAACATTCAGTACTTC.

The rearrangement links TRBV24-1 to TRBJ2-5; D call uncertain. V gave up 3 bases and J gave up 1 base, with 8 bases separating them. CDR1 KGHDR and CDR2 SFDVKD come from the germline V gene. CDR3 size: 14 residues. The DNA of the CDR3 is TGTGCCACCAGTGATATGGGCAGCCAAGAGACCCAGTACTTC. It yields the protein CATSDMGSQETQYF.

The chain is built from TRBV20-1 and TRBJ2-5; D uncertain. Germline V gene lookup returns CDR1 DFQATT and CDR2 SNEGSKA (reference sequence). The CDR3 spans 12 residues. The V and J ends lost 1 base and 5 bases respectively, with 8 bases between them. The CDR3 DNA reads as TGCAGTGCTAGAGGTCGTGAGGAGACCCAGTACTTC. This codes for CSARGREETQYF.

This clonotype was detected a few times. The V call is TRBV29-1, the J call TRBJ2-3; D may match TRBD1 or TRBD2 (5 bases each). Trimming cost V 5 bases and J 3 bases, with 18 bases left between them. This CDR3 is built from 15 residues. Germline V CDR1 and CDR2: SQVTM, ANQGSEA. The CDR3 loop reads CSVILFGAITDTQYF. CDR3 nucleotides: TGCAGCGTTATACTCTTCGGGGCGATAACAGATACGCAGTATTTT.

V gene TRBV7-8 combines with J gene TRBJ2-2, with 10 bases aligning to TRBD2. Germline values: CDR1 SGHVS, CDR2 FQNEAQ. The trim removed 1 base at V and 7 bases at J, leaving 9 bases unmatched. This CDR3 has 17 residues. The CDR3 coding sequence is TGTGCCAGCAGCTTAGTGACAGCGGGGGGGCCCAACGGGGAGCTGTTTTTT. Translated, it gives CASSLVTAGGPNGELFF.

In regard to this clonotype: One junction end disagrees with the germline gene, perhaps due to a read error. The chain is built from TRBV24-1 and TRBJ1-1; no clear D. The CDR3 runs to 11 residues. Germline V CDR1 and CDR2: KGHDR, SFDVKD. CDR3 nucleotide sequence: TGTGCCACCAGTGACCTAGTGGCTATTCTCTTT. Residues: CATSDLVAILF.

This clonotype was counted a few times. V usage is TRBV9 and J usage is TRBJ2-7, with D possibly matching TRBD2 (7 bases). The CDR3 consists of 14 residues. Per germline, CDR1 SGDLS and CDR2 YYNGEE. Trimming took off 4 bases at V and 6 bases at J, with 17 bases between the two ends. The CDR3: CASSLGGGPGEQYF. CDR3 in DNA: TGTGCCAGCAGCCTCGGCGGGGGCCCTGGCGAGCAGTACTTC.

This chain joins TRBV4-3 and TRBJ2-1; 10 bases align to TRBD2. In germline, CDR1 is LGHNA, CDR2 YSLEER. The V gene end was trimmed by 1 base and the J gene end by 4 bases; junction bases not matched to a gene: 10. The CDR3 has 18 residues. CDR3 DNA sequence: TGCGCCAGCAGCCAAGCGTTCTCTAGCGGGGGTATTTACAATGAGCAGTTCTTC. It codes for CASSQAFSSGGIYNEQFF.